In this sample, the clone carrying this T cell receptor (beta chain) turned up many times. V dropped 6 bases and J dropped 6 bases, with 11 bases sitting between them. Germline lookup yields CDR1 MNHEY and CDR2 SVGEGT. The CDR3 runs 13 residues. This sample was included in a study of T-cell reconstitution after alpha-beta-depleted transplantation in children. Using unique molecular identifiers, the investigators prepared the TCRbeta library. TCRdb recomputed calls from the PCR reads with MiXCR, one row per CDR3 protein. This table has 200,000 to 250,000 distinct CDR3 sequences, about 7% appearing once.

Source: PBMCs, taken before TCRalphabeta/CD19-depleted stem cell transplant. This receptor was identified in a boy aged 2-15 years with acute lymphoblastic leukemia, due to receive a stem cell transplant. V and J are TRBV6-2 or TRBV6-3 and TRBJ2-2; D gene unclear. DNA for the CDR3: TGTGCCAGCAGACGCTCTAGTTCCGGGGAGCTGTTTTTT. This translates into CASRRSSSGELFF.